Reported below is one TCR beta chain. It has no known antigen specificity. Base-call qualities are not available, and no considerably larger clone is one nucleotide away. At the junction V is shortened by 2 bases and J by 7 bases, with 15 bases in between. There are 15 amino acids in the CDR3, from cysteine to phenylalanine inclusive. The kept DNA is CDR3 alone, 45 bases in frame from the first base. CDR1 KGHSH and CDR2 LQKENI are derived from the germline V gene. Peripheral blood and lesional scalp punch biopsies were obtained from patients with alopecia areata. PBMCs were isolated by density centrifugation and stained for CD3, CD4 and CD8, and CD4+ and CD8+ T cells were sorted on a FACSAria. Library creation used the immunoSEQ multiplex PCR assay. RNA was extracted from all samples and reverse transcribed into cDNA as template for TCR sequencing. First-strand cDNA was synthesized using SuperScript III with a 2:1 mix of oligo-dT and random hexamers. A synthetic immune receptor repertoire was used to gauge amplification bias, and whatever bias remained was removed computationally. From the authors' description of their analysis: Raw reads were preprocessed for error removal, and CDR3 was defined according to IMGT conventions as running from the conserved cysteine to phenylalanine. To get clonality, Shannon entropy was normalized by log2 of the number of productive unique TCRs and the result was subtracted from 1. Scalp TCRbeta sequences were cross-referenced with sorted blood CD4 and CD8 repertoires so that the CD4 or CD8 identity of scalp clones could be inferred. Sourced from immuneACCESS, this table was stored by TCRdb with only in-frame sequences that have V and J called. A share of the clones is absent; for the studies checked, an unresolved V gene accounts for under half, and the remainder has no known explanation. The DNA was the basis for D and trimming; V, J and clone size are from that table. The sample table contains about 97,000 clones; only one count was recorded for around 38% of them. The ten largest account for 1% to 1.5% of the sample.

This sample is part of a study of CD8+ T cells in alopecia areata (dated by TCRdb to 2016 to 2019). For the study in its entirety: Treated patients were enrolled in an open-label pilot trial of oral tofacitinib, 5 to 10 mg twice daily, for moderate-to-severe alopecia areata. Tofacitinib was administered for 6 to 18 months, and 6 months of follow-up off drug were then conducted to assess delayed response and recurrence. To study T cell clonal expansion in alopecia areata, the researchers applied high-throughput TCRbeta sequencing to both the C3H/HeJ mouse model and human patients. Human TCRbeta sequencing covered scalp tissue and sorted CD4+ and CD8+ peripheral blood T cells from patchy and totalis/universalis alopecia areata patients and healthy controls. Tofacitinib-treated patients had biopsies at baseline and at 4 and 24 weeks of treatment, with a later scalp biopsy in several patients. Scalp clonality was compared among normal scalp (n=4), patchy alopecia areata scalp (n=8), and alopecia totalis/universalis scalp (n=8). RNA was obtained with the PAXgene miRNA kit for fixed scalp, the miRNeasy kit for PBMCs, and the RNeasy kit for mouse skin. Amplification of TCRbeta CDR3 regions was done by immunoSEQ multiplex PCR using 35 Vbeta forward primers and 13 Jbeta reverse primers.

Study-wide conclusions, independent of this receptor: Unlike mouse skin, which is dominated by gammadelta T cells, normal human skin has resident alphabeta T cells that are also sequenced, and this complicates analysis of the scalp TCR repertoire. Compared with normal scalp, lesional scalp had higher clonality and more expanded CD8+ clones, particularly in alopecia totalis/universalis, a pattern that suggests antigenic drive. Compared with mice, TCR sequences shared between patients were less clear, possibly partly because of HLA diversity across the patient population.

This sequence uses TRBV18 and TRBJ2-1; TRBD1 is perhaps the D gene, given 6 matching bases. This receptor was obtained from a human donor with alopecia areata. Material: CD4+ T cells sorted from blood. The CDR3 in this case is CASSPSTGNLNEQFF. The DNA reads as follows: TGTGCCAGCTCACCATCTACAGGGAATTTGAATGAGCAGTTCTTC.